These 23 T cell receptor beta chains originate from one sample sequenced in a study of T cell repertoires in cytomegalovirus infection (dated by TCRdb to between 2018 and 2021). Sequencing used an Illumina HiSeq 1500. Using fastp at Q25 and MiXCR, TCRdb reprocessed the public reads and kept productive beta chains. Rows are combined by CDR3 protein, so each entry shows the most common genes and DNA. Here the sample has about 740,000 distinct CDR3 sequences; roughly 35% occur a single time. Clones ranked in the top ten supply 2.5% to 3.5% of the sample. The sample was PBMCs. The origin of the receptors is a human donor in good health (CMV status not recorded). Some clones in this sample may be carry-over from other donors' samples.

The sample holds a few counts of this clonotype. The CDR3 protein is CASSLELAGSTDTQYF. The CDR3 coding sequence is TGTGCCAGCAGCTTAGAACTAGCGGGGTCCACAGATACGCAGTATTTT. The chain couples TRBV7-2 to TRBJ2-3; the match to TRBD2 covers 10 bases. The CDR3 runs 16 residues. Germline V CDR1 and CDR2: SGHTA, FQGNSA. Trimming at V came to 1 base and at J to 2 bases, leaving 3 bases not matched to a gene.

The J gene is TRBJ2-3, the V gene TRBV12-3 or TRBV12-4; D gene unclear. V was shortened by 5 bases and J by 4 bases, with 16 bases between the two germline ends. The CDR3 totals 15 residues. The CDR3 spells CASSPARYGADTQYF. The DNA of the CDR3 is TGTGCCAGCAGTCCGGCTAGATACGGCGCAGATACGCAGTATTTT.

V usage is TRBV5-6 and J usage is TRBJ1-5; 7 bases agree with TRBD1. V lost 4 bases to trimming and J lost 4 bases; unmatched junction nucleotides: 11. The CDR3 length is 16 residues. In germline, CDR1 is SGHDT, CDR2 YYEEEE. In DNA, the CDR3 is TGTGCCAGCAGCGGGGGGAAGGGGGCTCCTAATCAGCCCCAGCATTTT. Translating it yields CASSGGKGAPNQPQHF. Full variable domain (missing parts from reference TRBV5-6 and TRBJ1-5): DAGVTQSPTHLIKTRGQQVTLRCSPKSGHDTVSWYQQALGQGPQFIFQYYEEEERQRGNFPDRFSGHQFPNYSSELNVNALLLGDSALYLCASSGGKGAPNQPQHFGDGTRLSIL.

The chain has TRBV6-2 or TRBV6-3 and TRBJ2-2; TRBD2 might be the D (6 bases). The germline gives CDR1 MNHEY, CDR2 SVGEGT. There are 16 residues in the CDR3. Between the trimmed V and J ends, which lost 5 bases and 6 bases, there was a span of 19 bases. The CDR3: CASSRSLVGGSGELFF. As DNA, the CDR3 is TGTGCCAGCAGTCGCAGCCTTGTGGGAGGTTCCGGGGAGCTGTTTTTT.

This clonotype appeared a single time. The junction differs from germline at one of its ends, possibly a read error. The V call is TRBV6-2 or TRBV6-3, the J call TRBJ2-7; TRBD1 is a possible D gene (6 bases). This CDR3 has 15 residues. Germline CDR1 MNHEY, CDR2 SVGEGT. Here the CDR3 reads CASSNGQTFPYEKYF. The CDR3 coding sequence is TGTGCCAGCAGTAACGGACAGACGTTCCCCTACGAGAAGTACTTC.

V gene TRBV15 combines with J gene TRBJ1-4, with D uncertain. The V end lost 0 bases, the J end lost 7 bases, and 15 bases lay between the germline ends. CDR1 and CDR2 from the germline V gene are LNHNV and YYDKDF (reference sequence). The CDR3 runs 16 residues. CDR3 sequence reads: CATSRDLGNLGEKLFF. Written as DNA, the CDR3 is TGTGCCACCAGCAGAGATTTGGGGAACTTGGGTGAAAAACTGTTTTTT.

This chain uses TRBV7-6 with TRBJ2-1; 7 bases are shared with TRBD2. The length of the CDR3 is 14 residues. The trim removed 11 bases at V and 2 bases at J, leaving 9 bases unmatched. Germline V gene lookup returns CDR1 SGHVS and CDR2 FNYEAQ. CDR3 amino acids: CALSTGGTYNEQFF. The CDR3 bases are TGTGCCCTGTCCACCGGGGGGACCTACAATGAGCAGTTCTTC.

This sequence joins TRBV19 and TRBJ1-6, with a tentative D call TRBD1 (5 bases). The CDR3 length is 15 residues. V was pared by 5 bases and J by 14 bases, with 22 bases between. Germline V lookup: CDR1 LNHDA, CDR2 SQIVND (reference sequence). In DNA, the CDR3 is TGTGCCAGTAGTTCAGAGGGACCGACGGCCCCCACCCTCCACTTT. It translates to CASSSEGPTAPTLHF. Full variable domain (rest looked up from reference TRBV19 and TRBJ1-6): DGGITQSPKYLFRKEGQNVTLSCEQNLNHDAMYWYRQDPGQGLRLIYYSQIVNDFQKGDIAEGYSVSREKKESFPLTVTSAQKNPTAFYLCASSSEGPTAPTLHFGNGTRLTVT.

Comments on this clonotype: A much larger clone lies a single base off, so this may be a read error. This chain links TRBV20-1 with TRBJ2-1; D remains unclear. The J call may be wrong; the DNA end is better matched by TRBJ2-7. Germline values: CDR1 DFQATT, CDR2 SNEGSKA (reference sequence). The CDR3 has 11 amino acids. CDR3: CSARYNNEQYF. CDR3 DNA sequence: TGCAGTGCTAGATATAACAATGAGCAGTACTTC.

The V and J genes are TRBV7-6 and TRBJ1-4; 9 bases map to TRBD1. In germline, CDR1 is SGHVS, CDR2 FNYEAQ. With 5 bases clipped from V and 6 bases from J, the junction kept 7 bases outside the gene matches. The CDR3 contains 15 residues. CDR3 region: CASSETGGGDEKLFF. CDR3 DNA sequence: TGTGCCAGCAGCGAGACAGGGGGAGGTGATGAAAAACTGTTTTTT.

This clonotype was counted at least ten times. The chain has TRBV7-2 and TRBJ1-5; TRBD1 aligns across 10 bases. Germline loops: CDR1 SGHTA, CDR2 FQGNSA. CDR3 length equals 16 residues. V lost 3 bases to trimming and J lost 3 bases; unmatched junction nucleotides: 5. The CDR3 nucleotides read TGTGCCAGCAGCTTTGACAGGGGGCAGAACAATCAGCCCCAGCATTTT. Protein: CASSFDRGQNNQPQHF.

The V gene is TRBV3-1, the J gene TRBJ2-1; D call uncertain. This CDR3 region has 16 residues. With 0 bases removed from V and 7 bases from J, the gap between germline ends came to 16 bases. Germline CDR1 and CDR2: LGHDT and YNNKEL (reference sequence). CDR3 protein: CASSQEALRVTNEQFF. The CDR3 region has the DNA TGTGCCAGCAGCCAAGAGGCGTTGAGAGTCACAAATGAGCAGTTCTTC.

The V call is TRBV28, the J call TRBJ1-1; TRBD1 might be the D (5 bases). The CDR3 is 13 amino acids. Trimming pared 1 base from V and 13 bases from J, leaving 16 bases between. Germline CDR1 is MDHEN and CDR2 is SYDVKM. The CDR3 is CASSLSRARGDFF. As DNA, the CDR3 is TGTGCCAGCAGTTTATCTCGGGCCCGAGGGGATTTCTTT. Full variable domain (missing parts from reference TRBV28 and TRBJ1-1): DVKVTQSSRYLVKRTGEKVFLECVQDMDHENMFWYRQDPGLGLRLIYFSYDVKMKEKGDIPEGYSVSREKKERFSLILESASTNQTSMYLCASSLSRARGDFFGQGTRLTVV.

The rearrangement links TRBV24-1 to TRBJ1-5; 8 bases fit TRBD1. V gave up 5 bases and J gave up 6 bases; unmatched junction bases: 5. Germline CDR1 is KGHDR and CDR2 is SFDVKD. This CDR3 is built from 14 residues. The CDR3 protein is CATSGSGGSQPQHF. The DNA for the CDR3 is TGTGCCACCAGTGGATCAGGGGGCAGTCAGCCCCAGCATTTT.

With respect to this clonotype: This clone may be a read error of a much larger clone one base away. The chain employs TRBV7-8 and TRBJ1-4; tentative D call: TRBD1 (6 bases). CDR3 length: 15 amino acids. Per the germline V gene, CDR1 is SGHVS and CDR2 is FQNEAQ. The CDR3 DNA reads as TGTGCCAGCAGCGTCCTCAGGGGACCTAAAGAAAAACTGTTTTTT. Amino acids: CASSVLRGPKEKLFF.

Note on this clonotype: Mismatch with germline at one junction end may stem from a read error. CDR3 in amino acids: CASSQAGKNQETQYF. CDR3 nucleotides: TGTGCCAGCAGTCAAGCAGGAAAAAACCAAGAGACCCAGTACTTC. The chain uses TRBV6-1 and TRBJ2-5; D is ambiguous. The CDR3 loop spans 15 amino acids. Germline values: CDR1 MNHNS, CDR2 SASEGT.

This sequence joins TRBV7-8 and TRBJ1-1; the D is unclear. This CDR3 is built from 13 residues. Trimming removed 1 base at V and 11 bases at J, with 14 bases between. CDR1 is SGHVS and CDR2 is FQNEAQ in the germline V gene. CDR3: CASSLVLLAKAFF. In DNA, the CDR3 is TGTGCCAGCAGCTTAGTACTACTCGCCAAGGCTTTCTTT.

The chain carries TRBV5-4 and TRBJ2-7, with D perhaps given as TRBD1 or TRBD2 (5 bases each). The V gene's germline CDR1 is SGHNT and CDR2 YYREEE (reference sequence). V gave up 6 bases and J gave up 2 bases, with 12 bases separating them. This CDR3 spans 13 amino acids. The CDR3 DNA is TGTGCCAGCACGGGGCCGCAGACCTACGAGCAGTACTTC. It specifies CASTGPQTYEQYF.

This clonotype was found many times. J is TRBJ1-1 and V is TRBV7-2; no clear D gene. There are 13 residues in the CDR3. V was cut by 1 base and J by 8 bases, with 11 bases left in between. The germline CDR1 and CDR2 sequences are SGHTA and FQGNSA. As DNA, the CDR3 is TGTGCCAGCAGCTTAGGAGCGGCAGGAGAAGCTTTCTTT. It translates to CASSLGAAGEAFF.

V gene TRBV28 combines with J gene TRBJ2-7; D is undetermined. The V and J ends lost 2 bases and 3 bases respectively, with 14 bases between them. The CDR3 runs 15 residues. Germline CDR1 MDHEN, CDR2 SYDVKM. This CDR3 reads CASSLTRSSFYEQYF. CDR3 DNA sequence: TGTGCCAGCAGTTTAACCAGAAGTAGTTTCTACGAGCAGTACTTC.

This clonotype was counted only a few times. The chain employs TRBV28 and TRBJ1-5, with 10 bases fitting TRBD1. The CDR3 contains 17 residues. V was clipped by 4 bases and J by 0 bases; unmatched bases: 6. Germline V gene sequence: CDR1 MDHEN, CDR2 SYDVKM. The CDR3 nucleotides read TGTGCCAGCAGTTCTAGACAGGGGGCGTATAGCAATCAGCCCCAGCATTTT. Encoded protein: CASSSRQGAYSNQPQHF.

Remarks on this clonotype: This CDR3 is missing its conserved last phenylalanine or tryptophan, likely due to a read error. The chain joins TRBV20-1 to TRBJ2-1, with a possible D match to TRBD1 (6 bases). CDR3 length equals 13 residues. CDR1 is DFQATT and CDR2 is SNEGSKA in the germline V gene (reference sequence). The ends were cut back, 6 bases at V and 3 bases at J, with 12 bases in the middle. CDR3 sequence (DNA): TGCAGTGCCCCGGAGACAGGCTACAATGAGCAGTTCTTA. Protein product: CSAPETGYNEQFL.

The chain is built from TRBV14 and TRBJ2-1; TRBD1 or TRBD2 may be the D gene (7 bases each). CDR1 and CDR2 (germline): SGHDN, FVKESK. The CDR3 spans 14 residues. Trimming stripped 4 bases from V and 10 bases from J, with 17 bases between. CDR3 bases: TGTGCCAGCAGCCCAGGGGGACGGGGGGTCGAGCAGTTCTTC. It codes for CASSPGGRGVEQFF. Using reference TRBV14 and TRBJ2-1 for the parts outside the CDR3, the full variable domain is EAGVTQFPSHSVIEKGQTVTLRCDPISGHDNLYWYRRVMGKEIKFLLHFVKESKQDESGMPNNRFLAERTGGTYSTLKVQPAELEDSGVYFCASSPGGRGVEQFFGPGTRLTVL.